This TCR beta chain appears in the sequencing data of a study of T cells in Graves' hyperthyroidism and ophthalmopathy. Any patient presenting with uncontrolled infection, other autoimmune disease, pregnancy or lactation was left out. Based on clinical symptoms, serum thyroxine and TRAb, thyroid ultrasound and orbital computed tomography, diagnoses were reached. Notes on the study in general: A model of 13 V-J features distinguished ophthalmopathy from stable hyperthyroidism.

This clonotype was recorded many times. What it recognizes is unknown. A much larger clone lies one base from this, so it may be a read error. Amplification yielded TCR beta CDR3 regions, with RNA transcripts as the source. With the HTBI primer set, the TCR CDR3 went through a first round of RT-PCR. TCRdb called the multiplex PCR reads again in MiXCR, with one record for every CDR3 protein. The data contain about 610,000 distinct CDR3 sequences, roughly 15% of them singletons. The sequenced sample consisted of blood. The TCR was taken from a woman in her thirties or forties with Graves' ophthalmopathy.

DNA of the CDR3: TGTGCCAGCAGTCGGGGTGCCTACGAGCAGTACTTC. This encodes CASSRGAYEQYF. The chain employs TRBV7-9 and TRBJ2-7; maybe TRBD2 (5 bases). The CDR3 loop spans 12 amino acids. Trimming stripped 6 bases from V and 2 bases from J, with 8 bases between. CDR1 and CDR2 (germline): SEHNR, FQNEAQ (reference sequence).